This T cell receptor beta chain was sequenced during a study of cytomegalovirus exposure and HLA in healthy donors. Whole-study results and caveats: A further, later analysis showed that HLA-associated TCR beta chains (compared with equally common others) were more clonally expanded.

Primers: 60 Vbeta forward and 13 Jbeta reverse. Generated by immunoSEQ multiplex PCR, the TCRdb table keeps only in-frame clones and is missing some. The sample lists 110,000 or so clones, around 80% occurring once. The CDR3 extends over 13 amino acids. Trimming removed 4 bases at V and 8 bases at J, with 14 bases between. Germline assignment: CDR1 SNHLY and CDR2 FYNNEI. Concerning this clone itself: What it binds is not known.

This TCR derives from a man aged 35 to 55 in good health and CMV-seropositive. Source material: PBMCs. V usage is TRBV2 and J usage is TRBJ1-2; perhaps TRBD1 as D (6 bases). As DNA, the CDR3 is TGTGCCAGCAGTGCCTACAGGGTGGTCGGCTACACCTTC. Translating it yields CASSAYRVVGYTF.